The clone carrying this T cell receptor beta chain was recorded a few times. The sample comes from a study of blood T cell repertoires in COVID-19. Whole-study context: Specimens from acute and convalescent COVID-19 originated in the United States, Italy and Spain. T cells, B-cell-depleted T cells, or PBMCs provided the cDNA or gDNA that served as material.

In the original workflow: Amplified reference gene primers provided the basis for estimating nucleated cell counts. The data were produced by immunoSEQ multiplex PCR, yet TCRdb's version contains in-frame clones alone and is incomplete. The V and J calls and clone size are taken from that table; D and trimming were inferred from the DNA. Of around 37,000 clones in the sample, about 88% were seen once. This CDR3 is built from 13 residues. The specimen was peripheral blood. The receptor was derived from a human donor in a cohort sampled during active COVID-19. The chain recombines TRBV21-1 with TRBJ2-7; the table's D call of TRBD1 was not tested on the DNA. TRBV21-1 is marked as a pseudogene. CDR3: CASSKAGGTEQYF. The CDR3 nucleotides are TGTGCCAGCAGCAAAGCAGGGGGAACCGAGCAGTACTTC.